Below, 7 T cell receptor beta chains from the same sample are listed, as sequenced in a study of blood T cell repertoires in COVID-19. Measured with immunoSEQ multiplex PCR; TCRdb has only the in-frame clones, and not every one. This table has roughly 81,000 clones, 83% appearing once. The sequenced sample consisted of peripheral blood. The receptors shown here come from an elderly man with active or convalescent COVID-19.

The V call is TRBV5-1, the J call TRBJ1-4; D unclear. Germline values: CDR1 SGHRS, CDR2 YFSETQ. Trimming cost V 0 bases and J 0 bases, with 3 bases left between them. The CDR3 length is 14 residues. DNA for the CDR3: TGCGCCAGCAGCTTGGGTACAACTAATGAAAAACTGTTTTTT. It yields the protein CASSLGTTNEKLFF.

The CDR3 loop reads CATRTSTDTQYF. In DNA form, the CDR3 reads TGTGCCACGAGGACTAGCACAGATACGCAGTATTTT. The chain has TRBV19 and TRBJ2-3, with a tentative D call TRBD2 (5 bases). Germline CDR1 is LNHDA and CDR2 is SQIVND (reference sequence). The CDR3 is 12 amino acids. The V end lost 10 bases, the J end lost 0 bases, and 8 bases lay between the germline ends. Using reference TRBV19 and TRBJ2-3 for the parts outside the CDR3, the full variable domain is DGGITQSPKYLFRKEGQNVTLSCEQNLNHDAMYWYRQDPGQGLRLIYYSQIVNDFQKGDIAEGYSVSREKKESFPLTVTSAQKNPTAFYLCATRTSTDTQYFGPGTRLTVL.

The CDR3 coding sequence is TGTGCCAGCAGCCTGGGGGGGGGCACTGAAGCTTTCTTT. Amino acids: CASSLGGGTEAFF. The gene calls are TRBV3-1 (or the pseudogene TRBV3-2) and TRBJ1-1; D is perhaps TRBD1 (5 bases). Per germline, CDR1 LGHDT and CDR2 YNNKEL (reference sequence). The CDR3 consists of 13 residues. Trimming took off 4 bases at V and 4 bases at J, with 10 bases between the two ends.

This CDR3 reads CASSTRSTGGNNGYTF. The DNA for the CDR3 is TGTGCCAGCAGCACCCGATCAACAGGGGGTAATAATGGCTACACCTTC. The chain carries TRBV5-6 and TRBJ1-2; TRBD1 matches 8 bases. V was pared by 4 bases and J by 6 bases, with 14 bases of the junction left unmatched. The CDR3 extends over 16 amino acids. Germline V gene data show CDR1 as SGHDT and CDR2 as YYEEEE.

The chain joins TRBV5-1 to TRBJ1-3; weak D call: TRBD1 (5 bases). The CDR3 consists of 14 residues. Trimming stripped 4 bases from V and 4 bases from J, with 12 bases between. CDR1 and CDR2 from the germline V gene are SGHRS and YFSETQ. CDR3 nucleotides: TGCGCCAGCAGCCCCGGGGGGATCGGAAACACCATATATTTT. Translating gives CASSPGGIGNTIYF.

V usage is TRBV6-5 and J usage is TRBJ1-6; 7 bases line up with TRBD1. The junction had 3 bases not matched to a gene; V was cut back by 8 bases and J by 5 bases. In germline, CDR1 is MNHEY, CDR2 SVGAGI. CDR3 length: 13 residues. In nucleotides, the CDR3 is TGTGCCAGCCGGGACAGCGATAATTCACCCCTCCACTTT. Protein: CASRDSDNSPLHF.

J is TRBJ1-3 and V is TRBV3-1 (or the pseudogene TRBV3-2); no clear D gene. The CDR3 totals 15 residues. In germline, CDR1 is LGHDT, CDR2 YNNKEL (reference sequence). V lost 1 base, J lost 0 bases, and 7 bases lay in between. CDR3 sequence reads: CASSQGGGSGNTIYF. The CDR3 DNA sequence: TGTGCCAGCAGCCAAGGGGGAGGCTCTGGAAACACCATATATTTT.